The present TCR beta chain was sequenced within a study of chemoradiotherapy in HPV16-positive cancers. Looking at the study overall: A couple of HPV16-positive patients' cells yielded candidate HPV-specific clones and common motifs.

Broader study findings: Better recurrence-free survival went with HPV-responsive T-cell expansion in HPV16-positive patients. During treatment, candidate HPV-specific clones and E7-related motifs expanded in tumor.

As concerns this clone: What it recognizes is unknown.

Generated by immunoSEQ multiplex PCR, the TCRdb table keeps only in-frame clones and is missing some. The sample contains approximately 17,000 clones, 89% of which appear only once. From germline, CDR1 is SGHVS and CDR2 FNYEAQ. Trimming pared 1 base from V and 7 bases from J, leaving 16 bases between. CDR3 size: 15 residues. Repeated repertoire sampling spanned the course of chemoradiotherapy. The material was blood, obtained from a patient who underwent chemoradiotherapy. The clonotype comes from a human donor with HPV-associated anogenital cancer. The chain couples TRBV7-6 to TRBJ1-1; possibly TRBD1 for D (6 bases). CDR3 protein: CASSLEGQGPGEAFF. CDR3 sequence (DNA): TGTGCCAGCAGCTTAGAGGGGCAGGGGCCAGGTGAAGCTTTCTTT.